This TCR beta chain was sequenced for a study of graft-versus-host responses after intestinal transplantation (TCRdb year 2021). With respect to the entire study: The transplants that recipients received were multivisceral, liver-intestinal, or isolated intestinal. Every recipient was given anti-thymocyte globulin induction, followed by 2 to 4 years of maintenance tacrolimus and steroids. After intestinal transplantation, graft-versus-host and host-versus-graft alloreactive T cell clones in the graft, circulation and bone marrow were tracked using bulk TCR-beta CDR3 sequencing. Alloreactive clones were identified by sequencing pre-transplant mixed lymphocyte reaction products and comparing these products with unstimulated pre-transplant donor and recipient T cells. Of the 20 to 25 intestinal transplant recipients enrolled in the cohort, one of whom was a retransplant, a few patients without pretransplant specimens were excluded. Donor T cell macrochimerism was defined as a peak of at least 4% donor T cells among recipient peripheral blood mononuclear cells. Samples from three later patients were sequenced in-house on an Illumina MiSeq with MiXCR processing rather than by the commercial service. General conclusions and limits of the study: In patients with donor T cell macrochimerism, the allografts had high GvH to HvG T cell clonal ratios. The relatively low number and heterogeneity of intestinal transplant patients limited the conclusions. GvH clones turned up in recipient bone marrow, with some appearing earlier in ileal mucosa or blood, a pattern consistent with an intestinal mucosal origin. Early after transplant, peak levels of circulating GvH clones were associated with declines in HvG clones.

Receptor libraries were prepared by the immunoSEQ multiplex PCR assay. For most patients, genomic DNA was isolated with the Qiagen DNeasy Blood and Tissue Kit and sent frozen to Adaptive Biotechnologies for TCR sequencing. For most patients, high-throughput TCR-beta CDR3 sequencing of genomic DNA was performed by Adaptive Biotechnologies. The paper's data handling went like this. Adaptive's ImmunoSEQ software was the source of the TCR sequencing data for 15 to 20 patients, while a few other patients were processed with MiXCR and VDJtools. CD4 versus CD8 sorting errors were corrected by removing sequences found in both subsets at a frequency ratio below 5:1. CDR3 nucleotide sequences shared between donor and recipient were removed because the origin of such sequences could not be assigned. At least 2-fold expansion over unstimulated cells and a minimum CFSE-low frequency of 0.002% (template counts) or 0.001% (read counts) were required for clones to be classified as alloreactive. Clones detected in sequenced pre-transplant spleen, lymph node, or MLR CFSE-low populations of the donor or recipient were defined as mappable. The cumulative frequency of alloreactive clones was calculated as a percentage of all sequences, weighted by copy number. TCRdb stores this immuneACCESS table with in-frame sequences only. Part of the clones is absent; in the studies checked, under half of the shortfall reflects unresolved V genes, and no reason is known for the rest. V and J calls and clone size are those listed in that table; D and trimming were worked out from the DNA. The sample table shows approximately 82,000 clones, and 91% are seen once. Clones ranked in the top ten supply roughly 0.1% of the sample.

The time point label of this sample denotes: cells obtained before transplantation from donor or recipient. CD3+CD4+ and CD3+CD8+ populations were FACS-sorted from unstimulated pre-transplant donor and recipient cells taken from spleen or lymph nodes. The CDR3 spans 12 residues, from the cysteine through the phenylalanine. The sequence is cut down to CDR3 DNA, 36 bases in frame from base 1. CDR1 SGHDN and CDR2 FVKESK were looked up in the germline V gene. Deletion took 1 base off V and 10 bases off J, with a span of 10 bases between the germline ends. This clone was found a few times. No cognate antigen has been identified for it. No per-base quality is available; no much larger clone lies one base away.

Sequenced here: unstimulated CD4+ T cells sorted from spleen or lymph node cells, sampled before intestinal transplant. The receptor comes from a human donor who received an intestinal transplant. The rearranged segments are TRBV14 and TRBJ1-1; matching of 6 bases hints at TRBD1 as the D gene. The CDR3 protein: CASSQVLGGAFF. The DNA sequence is TGTGCCAGCAGCCAAGTTTTAGGGGGAGCTTTCTTT.